Listed below are T cell receptor beta chains from one sample, sequenced in a study of T cells after yellow fever vaccination. TCRdb processed the 5' RACE reads anew with MiXCR; each CDR3 protein has one entry. The sample holds approximately 260,000 distinct CDR3 sequences; over 4.5% are singletons and the top ten take roughly 3.4%. Sequences were derived from CD4+ T cells sorted from PBMCs, sampled on the day of the yellow fever booster vaccination. The receptors come from a man younger than 35 who received the YFV17D yellow fever vaccine. Each CDR3 is given with its conserved first and last residue. The D gene is left open where the match is weak. Clone size, where shown, is once, few, many, or a class for clones that have expanded.

D gene	clone size	CDR3 length	V gene	J gene	CDR3 protein	CDR3 DNA
TRBD1	few	13	TRBV10-3	TRBJ2-5	CAIRTGVGETQYF	TGTGCCATCAGAACAGGGGTTGGGGAGACCCAGTACTTC
-	many	14	TRBV5-1	TRBJ1-6	CASSSRSDNSPLHF	TGCGCCAGCAGCTCCAGGAGTGACAATTCACCCCTCCACTTT
-	many	12	TRBV5-6	TRBJ1-6	CASTVWNSPLHF	TGTGCCAGCACCGTCTGGAATTCACCCCTCCACTTT
-	many	16	TRBV7-9	TRBJ2-1	CASSLGLGGVGNEQFF	TGTGCCAGCAGCTTGGGCCTGGGGGGTGTTGGAAATGAGCAGTTCTTC
-	few	14	TRBV11-1	TRBJ2-3	CASSLDSATDTQYF	TGTGCCAGCAGCTTAGATAGCGCCACAGATACGCAGTATTTT
TRBD1	few	14	TRBV12-3/TRBV12-4	TRBJ1-6	CASSFQGQASPLHF	TGTGCCAGCAGTTTTCAGGGACAGGCTTCACCCCTCCACTTT
TRBD1	-	14	TRBV6-6	TRBJ1-5	CASSWDREGQPQHF	TGTGCCAGCAGTTGGGACAGGGAAGGTCAGCCCCAGCATTTT
TRBD2	many	15	TRBV5-1	TRBJ2-3	CASSFGGGGEDTQYF	TGCGCCAGCAGCTTTGGCGGGGGGGGCGAAGATACGCAGTATTTT
-	-	12	TRBV7-2	TRBJ2-3	CASSFARGAQYF	TGTGCCAGCAGCTTTGCCAGGGGGGCGCAGTATTTT
-	few	15	TRBV11-2	TRBJ2-7	CASSRTGGGRYEQYF	TGTGCCAGCAGCCGTACAGGGGGGGGCCGGTACGAGCAGTACTTC
-	-	12	TRBV5-1	TRBJ1-1	CASSLESSEAFF	TGCGCCAGCAGCTTGGAGTCTTCTGAAGCTTTCTTT
-	-	16	TRBV5-1	TRBJ2-6	CASSFGTVSGANVLTF	TGCGCCAGCAGCTTCGGGACGGTCTCTGGGGCCAACGTCCTGACTTTC
-	-	13	TRBV12-3/TRBV12-4	TRBJ2-3	CASSPGRADTQYF	TGTGCCAGCAGTCCCGGCCGGGCAGATACGCAGTATTTT
-	-	13	TRBV13	TRBJ2-1	CASSLAVSEEQFF	TGTGCCAGCAGCTTAGCCGTTTCGGAGGAGCAGTTCTTC
-	-	12	TRBV5-1	TRBJ2-3	CASSASVDTQYF	TGCGCCAGCAGCGCCTCAGTAGATACGCAGTATTTT
TRBD1	-	16	TRBV4-3	TRBJ1-1	CASSQDLRTGGTVAFF	TGCGCCAGCAGCCAAGATCTCAGGACAGGGGGCACTGTAGCTTTCTTT
-	many	11	TRBV28	TRBJ2-3	CASTRSDTQYF	TGTGCCAGCACGCGTTCAGATACGCAGTATTTT
-	-	13	TRBV2	TRBJ1-6	CASAKEVNSPLHF	TGTGCCAGCGCTAAGGAAGTTAATTCACCCCTCCACTTT
-	few	14	TRBV7-3	TRBJ2-3	CASSQGTYTDTQYF	TGTGCCAGCAGCCAGGGGACTTACACAGATACGCAGTATTTT
TRBD2	few	15	TRBV6-2/TRBV6-3	TRBJ2-1	CASILAGGLYNEQFF	TGTGCCAGCATCTTAGCGGGGGGCTTATACAATGAGCAGTTCTTC
TRBD2	few	15	TRBV6-1	TRBJ2-5	CASSGQTSGQETQYF	TGTGCCAGCAGCGGACAGACTAGCGGCCAAGAGACCCAGTACTTC
-	-	15	TRBV5-1	TRBJ1-4	CASNPGAATNEKLFF	TGCGCCAGCAACCCGGGGGCAGCAACTAATGAAAAACTGTTTTTT
TRBD2	many	15	TRBV18	TRBJ2-1	CASSLSGGHDNEQFF	TGTGCCAGCTCGCTTAGCGGGGGCCACGACAATGAGCAGTTCTTC
-	few	13	TRBV29-1	TRBJ1-1	CSVKGPTNTEAFF	TGCAGCGTTAAGGGTCCGACGAACACTGAAGCTTTCTTT
-	few	11	TRBV9	TRBJ1-2	CASSANYGYTF	TGTGCCAGCAGCGCTAACTATGGCTACACCTTC
TRBD1	-	13	TRBV20-1	TRBJ1-5	CSAREQGPQPQHF	TGCAGTGCTAGAGAACAGGGGCCTCAGCCCCAGCATTTT
TRBD1	many	16	TRBV5-1	TRBJ1-2	CASSTGQGAIGDGYTF	TGCGCCAGCAGCACGGGACAGGGGGCGATCGGGGATGGCTACACCTTC
-	many	15	TRBV7-2	TRBJ2-1	CASSLVQDPYNEQFF	TGTGCCAGCAGCCTGGTCCAGGACCCTTACAATGAGCAGTTCTTC
TRBD2	-	18	TRBV5-1	TRBJ2-2	CASSLRLAGGQNTGELFF	TGCGCCAGCAGCCTCCGACTAGCGGGGGGCCAGAACACCGGGGAGCTGTTTTTT
TRBD1	few	16	TRBV5-6	TRBJ1-6	CASSPRQGKWESPLHF	TGTGCCAGCAGCCCGAGACAGGGGAAGTGGGAATCACCCCTCCACTTT
TRBD2	few	16	TRBV9	TRBJ2-5	CASSVGTRMGRETQYF	TGTGCCAGCAGCGTAGGGACTAGGATGGGGCGGGAGACCCAGTACTTC
-	few	16	TRBV15	TRBJ1-2	CATSREAAQALYGYTF	TGTGCCACCAGCAGAGAAGCGGCCCAGGCACTCTATGGCTACACCTTC
-	many	17	TRBV3-1	TRBJ1-3	CASSQGDSTTSGNTIYF	TGTGCCAGCAGCCAAGGTGACAGCACAACCTCTGGAAACACCATATATTTT
-	-	15	TRBV7-2	TRBJ2-5	CASSLRRGTSETQYF	TGTGCCAGCAGCTTAAGAAGGGGCACGTCAGAGACCCAGTACTTC
-	many	13	TRBV4-3	TRBJ1-2	CASSQVAGIGYTF	TGCGCCAGCAGCCAAGTGGCGGGGATAGGCTACACCTTC
-	few	16	TRBV6-5	TRBJ2-6	CASSYSSQFGANVLTF	TGTGCCAGCAGTTACTCTTCACAGTTTGGGGCCAACGTCCTGACTTTC
-	-	15	TRBV4-1	TRBJ2-5	CASSPYRKSQETQYF	TGCGCCAGCAGCCCATACAGGAAATCCCAAGAGACCCAGTACTTC
-	-	16	TRBV7-8	TRBJ1-6	CASSSPRRGDGSPLHF	TGTGCCAGCAGCTCCCCCAGGAGAGGGGACGGATCACCCCTCCACTTT
-	few	15	TRBV3-1	TRBJ2-2	CASSLTGARAGELFF	TGTGCCAGCAGCCTGACAGGAGCTCGGGCCGGGGAGCTGTTTTTT
TRBD1	-	14	TRBV29-1	TRBJ1-6	CSVGTGKANSPLHF	TGCAGCGTTGGGACAGGGAAGGCGAATTCACCCCTCCACTTT
-	-	10	TRBV29-1	TRBJ1-2	CSVFESGYTF	TGCAGCGTTTTCGAGTCTGGCTACACCTTC
-	-	13	TRBV5-1	TRBJ2-2	CASSPGPGGELFF	TGCGCCAGCAGCCCGGGACCGGGCGGGGAGCTGTTTTTT
-	-	16	TRBV4-3	TRBJ1-1	CASSQDSVPGWTEAFF	TGCGCCAGCAGCCAAGACTCCGTACCAGGGTGGACTGAAGCTTTCTTT
-	few	16	TRBV7-2	TRBJ1-3	CASSLAVLSSGNTIYF	TGTGCCAGCAGCTTAGCAGTCCTTAGCTCTGGAAACACCATATATTTT
TRBD1	-	14	TRBV6-5	TRBJ1-6	CASSLDRDNSPLHF	TGTGCCAGCAGTCTGGACAGGGATAATTCACCCCTCCACTTT
TRBD1	many	14	TRBV10-3	TRBJ2-2	CAIAGQGNTGELFF	TGTGCCATCGCCGGACAGGGGAACACCGGGGAGCTGTTTTTT
TRBD2	many	14	TRBV12-3/TRBV12-4	TRBJ2-3	CASSLSGVTDTQYF	TGTGCCAGCAGTTTGAGCGGGGTCACAGATACGCAGTATTTT
-	few	14	TRBV10-3	TRBJ2-1	CAIRGFGPNNEQFF	TGTGCCATCAGAGGATTCGGCCCAAACAATGAGCAGTTCTTC
-	many	13	TRBV12-5	TRBJ2-3	CASGLPTGPTQYF	TGTGCTAGTGGTTTGCCGACTGGGCCTACGCAGTATTTT
-	few	12	TRBV28	TRBJ2-5	CASSGGIQTQYF	TGTGCCAGCAGTGGGGGGATACAGACCCAGTACTTC
-	-	16	TRBV27	TRBJ1-6	CASGWSGRIYNSPLHF	TGTGCCAGCGGATGGTCCGGACGGATTTATAATTCACCCCTCCACTTT
-	-	16	TRBV7-2	TRBJ1-5	CASSLALNQPYQPQHF	TGTGCCAGCAGCTTAGCCCTGAATCAACCGTATCAGCCCCAGCATTTT
-	-	12	TRBV20-1	TRBJ1-5	CSAQDINQPQHF	TGCAGTGCGCAGGATATCAATCAGCCCCAGCATTTT
-	-	13	TRBV6-4	TRBJ1-2	CASSSTGSGGYTF	TGTGCCAGCAGCTCAACAGGGTCGGGTGGCTACACCTTC
-	-	16	TRBV19	TRBJ2-4	CASSDAGILAKNIQYF	TGTGCCAGTAGTGATGCAGGGATCCTAGCCAAAAACATTCAGTACTTC
-	many	14	TRBV27	TRBJ2-3	CASSTYRVTDTQYF	TGTGCCAGCAGCACCTATCGGGTCACAGATACGCAGTATTTT
-	many	12	TRBV7-3	TRBJ2-2	CASSPGPGELFF	TGTGCCAGCAGCCCGGGCCCCGGGGAGCTGTTTTTT
-	-	14	TRBV30	TRBJ1-5	CAWSVDSSGQPQHF	TGTGCCTGGAGTGTAGACAGCAGCGGGCAGCCCCAGCATTTT
-	few	15	TRBV7-3	TRBJ2-7	CASSISSGPSYEQYF	TGTGCCAGCAGCATATCCTCGGGGCCCTCCTACGAGCAGTACTTC
TRBD2	many	15	TRBV7-2	TRBJ2-7	CASSLSGGHSYEQYF	TGTGCCAGCAGCCTGAGCGGGGGACACTCCTACGAGCAGTACTTC